Detailed here is one T cell receptor (beta chain). The sample is drawn from a study of CD8 T cells in ankylosing spondylitis. MiXCR was run by TCRdb on the 5' RACE reads, yielding one entry per CDR3 protein. Of a few hundred thousand distinct CDR3 sequences listed, roughly 11% are singletons. The material sequenced was blood, either unsorted or a sorted T cell fraction (not recorded which). This clonotype originated in a female donor with ankylosing spondylitis or in good health (not recorded which).

The CDR3 region is CASSWTGLTETQYF. CDR3 nucleotides: TGTGCCAGCAGCTGGACAGGACTGACTGAGACCCAGTACTTC. The chain couples TRBV5-6 to TRBJ2-5; 7 nucleotides agree with TRBD1. Germline CDR1 is SGHDT and CDR2 is YYEEEE. This CDR3 has 14 residues. Trimming cost V 3 bases and J 5 bases; bases outside gene matches: 7.